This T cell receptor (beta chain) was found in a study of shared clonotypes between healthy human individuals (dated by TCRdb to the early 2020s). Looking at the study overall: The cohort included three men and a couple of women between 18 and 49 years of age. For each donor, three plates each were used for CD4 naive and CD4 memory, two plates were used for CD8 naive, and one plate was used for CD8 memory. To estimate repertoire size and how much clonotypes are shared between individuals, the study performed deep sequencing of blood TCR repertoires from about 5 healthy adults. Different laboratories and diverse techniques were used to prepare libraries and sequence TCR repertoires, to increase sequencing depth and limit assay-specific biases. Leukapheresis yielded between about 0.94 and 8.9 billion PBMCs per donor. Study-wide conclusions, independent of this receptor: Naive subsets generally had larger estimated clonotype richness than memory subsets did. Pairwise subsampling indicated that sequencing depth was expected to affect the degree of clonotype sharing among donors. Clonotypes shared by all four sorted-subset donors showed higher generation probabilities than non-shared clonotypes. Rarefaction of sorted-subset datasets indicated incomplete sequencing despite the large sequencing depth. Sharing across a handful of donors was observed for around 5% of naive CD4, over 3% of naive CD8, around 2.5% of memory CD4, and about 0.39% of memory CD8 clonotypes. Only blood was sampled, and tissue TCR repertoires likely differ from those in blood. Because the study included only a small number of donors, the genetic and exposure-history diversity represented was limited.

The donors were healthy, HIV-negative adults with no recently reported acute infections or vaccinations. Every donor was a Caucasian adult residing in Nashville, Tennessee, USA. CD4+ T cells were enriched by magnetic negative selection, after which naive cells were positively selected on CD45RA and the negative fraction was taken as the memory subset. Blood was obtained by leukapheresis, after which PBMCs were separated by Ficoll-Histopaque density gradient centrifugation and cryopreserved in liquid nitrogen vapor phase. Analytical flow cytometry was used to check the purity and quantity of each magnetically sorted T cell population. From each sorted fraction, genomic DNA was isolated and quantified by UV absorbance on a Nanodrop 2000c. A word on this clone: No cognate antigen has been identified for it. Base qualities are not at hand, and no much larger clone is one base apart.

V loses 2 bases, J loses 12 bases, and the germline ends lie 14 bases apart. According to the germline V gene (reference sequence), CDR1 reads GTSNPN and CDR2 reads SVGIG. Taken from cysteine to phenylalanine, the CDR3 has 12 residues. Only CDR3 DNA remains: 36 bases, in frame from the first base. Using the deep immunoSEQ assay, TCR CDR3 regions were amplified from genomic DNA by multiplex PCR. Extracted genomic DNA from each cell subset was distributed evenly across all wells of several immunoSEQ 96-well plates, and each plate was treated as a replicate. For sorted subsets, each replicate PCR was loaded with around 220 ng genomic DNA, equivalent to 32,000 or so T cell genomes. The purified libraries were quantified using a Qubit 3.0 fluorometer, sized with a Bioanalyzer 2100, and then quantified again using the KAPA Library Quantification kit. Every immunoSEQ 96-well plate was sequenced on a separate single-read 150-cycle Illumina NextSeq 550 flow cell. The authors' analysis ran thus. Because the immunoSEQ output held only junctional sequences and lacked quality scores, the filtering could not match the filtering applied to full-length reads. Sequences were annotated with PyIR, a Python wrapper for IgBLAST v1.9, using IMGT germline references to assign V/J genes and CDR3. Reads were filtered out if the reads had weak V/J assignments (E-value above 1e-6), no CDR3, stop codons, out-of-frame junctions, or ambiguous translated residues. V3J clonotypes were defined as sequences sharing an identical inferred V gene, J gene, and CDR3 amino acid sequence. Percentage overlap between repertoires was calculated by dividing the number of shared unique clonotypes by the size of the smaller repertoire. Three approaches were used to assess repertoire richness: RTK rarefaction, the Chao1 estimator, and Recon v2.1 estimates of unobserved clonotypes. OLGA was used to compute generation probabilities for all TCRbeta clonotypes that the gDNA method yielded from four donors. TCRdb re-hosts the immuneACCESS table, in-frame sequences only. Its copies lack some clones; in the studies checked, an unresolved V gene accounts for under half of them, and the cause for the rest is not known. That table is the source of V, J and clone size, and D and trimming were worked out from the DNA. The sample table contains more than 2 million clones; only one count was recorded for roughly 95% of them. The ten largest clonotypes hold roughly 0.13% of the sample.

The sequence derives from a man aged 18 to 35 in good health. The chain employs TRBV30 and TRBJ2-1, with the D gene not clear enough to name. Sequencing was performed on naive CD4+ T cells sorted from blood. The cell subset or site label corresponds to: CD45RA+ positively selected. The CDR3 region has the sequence CAWSIVNTGQFF. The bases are TGTGCCTGGAGTATAGTGAACACCGGGCAGTTCTTC.